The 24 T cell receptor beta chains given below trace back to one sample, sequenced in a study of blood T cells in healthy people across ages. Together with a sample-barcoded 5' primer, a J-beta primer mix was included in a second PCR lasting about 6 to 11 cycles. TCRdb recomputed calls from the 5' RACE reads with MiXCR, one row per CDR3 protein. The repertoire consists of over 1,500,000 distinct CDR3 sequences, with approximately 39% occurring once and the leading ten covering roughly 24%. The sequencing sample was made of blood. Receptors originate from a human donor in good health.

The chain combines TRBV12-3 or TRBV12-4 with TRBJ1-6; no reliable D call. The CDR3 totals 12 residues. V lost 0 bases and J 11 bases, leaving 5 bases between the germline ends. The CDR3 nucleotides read TGTGCCAGCAGTTTAGCAAGCCCACCCCTCCACTTT. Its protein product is CASSLASPPLHF.

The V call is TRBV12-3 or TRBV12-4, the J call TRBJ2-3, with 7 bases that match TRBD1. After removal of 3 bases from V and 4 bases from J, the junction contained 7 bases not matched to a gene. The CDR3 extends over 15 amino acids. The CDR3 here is CASSLGDSRADTQYF. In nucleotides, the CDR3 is TGTGCCAGCAGTTTGGGGGACAGCAGAGCAGATACGCAGTATTTT.

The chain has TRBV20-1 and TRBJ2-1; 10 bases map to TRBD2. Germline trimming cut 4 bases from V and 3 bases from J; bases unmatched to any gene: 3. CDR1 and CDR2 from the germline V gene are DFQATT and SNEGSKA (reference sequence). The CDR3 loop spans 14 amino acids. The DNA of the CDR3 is TGCAGTGCTAAAACTAGCGGGGTCTACAATGAGCAGTTCTTC. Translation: CSAKTSGVYNEQFF.

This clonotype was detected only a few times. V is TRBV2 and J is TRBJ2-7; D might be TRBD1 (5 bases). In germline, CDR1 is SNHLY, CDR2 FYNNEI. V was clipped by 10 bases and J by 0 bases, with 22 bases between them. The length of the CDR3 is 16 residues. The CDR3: CAITPRGTYSSYEQYF. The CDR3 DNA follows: TGTGCCATCACTCCAAGGGGAACGTATAGCTCCTACGAGCAGTACTTC.

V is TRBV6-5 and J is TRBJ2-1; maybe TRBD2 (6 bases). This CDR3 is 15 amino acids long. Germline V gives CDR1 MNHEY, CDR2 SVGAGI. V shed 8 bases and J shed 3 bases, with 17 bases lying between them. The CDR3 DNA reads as TGTGCCAGCGATCCCTCCGGGAGATTCTACAATGAGCAGTTCTTC. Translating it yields CASDPSGRFYNEQFF.

CDR3 amino acids: CASSQTSGELFF. The CDR3 DNA is TGCGCCAGCAGCCAGACATCCGGGGAGCTGTTTTTT. V is TRBV4-1 and J is TRBJ2-2; D is unresolved. Germline CDR1 is MGHRA and CDR2 is YSYEKL. Trimming shortened V by 3 bases and J by 6 bases, and 5 bases separated the two germline ends. The CDR3 covers 12 residues.

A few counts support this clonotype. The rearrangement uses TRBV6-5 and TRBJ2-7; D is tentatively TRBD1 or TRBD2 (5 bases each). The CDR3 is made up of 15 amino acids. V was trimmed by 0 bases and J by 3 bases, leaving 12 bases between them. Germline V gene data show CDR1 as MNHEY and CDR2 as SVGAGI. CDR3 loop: CASSYSGVGGYEQYF. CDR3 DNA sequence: TGTGCCAGCAGTTACTCCGGGGTTGGGGGCTACGAGCAGTACTTC.

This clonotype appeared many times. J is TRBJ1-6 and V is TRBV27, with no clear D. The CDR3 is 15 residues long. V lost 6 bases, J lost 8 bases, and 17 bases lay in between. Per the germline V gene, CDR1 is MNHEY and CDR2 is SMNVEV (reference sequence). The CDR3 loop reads CASSPTKEFYSPLHF. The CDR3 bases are TGTGCCAGCAGCCCTACTAAAGAATTCTATTCACCCCTCCACTTT.

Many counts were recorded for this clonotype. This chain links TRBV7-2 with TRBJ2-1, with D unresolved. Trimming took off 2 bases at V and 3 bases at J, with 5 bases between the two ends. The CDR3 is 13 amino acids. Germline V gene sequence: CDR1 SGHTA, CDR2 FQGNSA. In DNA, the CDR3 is TGTGCCAGCAGCTTATCAGTCTACAATGAGCAGTTCTTC. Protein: CASSLSVYNEQFF.

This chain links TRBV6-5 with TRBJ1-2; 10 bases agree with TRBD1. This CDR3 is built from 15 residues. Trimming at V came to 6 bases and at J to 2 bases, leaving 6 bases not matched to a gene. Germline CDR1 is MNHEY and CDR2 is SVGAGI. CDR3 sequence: CASSRGQGTNYGYTF. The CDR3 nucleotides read TGTGCCAGCAGCAGGGGACAGGGGACCAACTATGGCTACACCTTC.

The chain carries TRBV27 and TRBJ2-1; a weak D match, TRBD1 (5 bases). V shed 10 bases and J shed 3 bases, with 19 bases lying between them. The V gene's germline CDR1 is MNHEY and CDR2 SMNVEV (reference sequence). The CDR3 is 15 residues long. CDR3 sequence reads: CATSKGRYLYNEQFF. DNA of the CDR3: TGTGCCACCTCAAAGGGGCGGTACCTCTACAATGAGCAGTTCTTC.

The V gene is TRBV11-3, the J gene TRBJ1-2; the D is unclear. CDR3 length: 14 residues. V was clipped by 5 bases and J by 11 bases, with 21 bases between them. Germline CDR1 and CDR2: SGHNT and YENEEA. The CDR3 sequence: CASSARTALMGYTF. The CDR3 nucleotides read TGTGCCAGCAGCGCCCGGACTGCTCTTATGGGGTACACCTTC.

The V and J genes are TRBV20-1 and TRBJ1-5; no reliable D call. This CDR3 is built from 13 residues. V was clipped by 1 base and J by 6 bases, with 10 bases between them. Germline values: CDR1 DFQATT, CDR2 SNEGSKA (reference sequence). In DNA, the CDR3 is TGCAGTGCTAGAGTCGGAAGGGCTCAGCCCCAGCATTTT. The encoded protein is CSARVGRAQPQHF.

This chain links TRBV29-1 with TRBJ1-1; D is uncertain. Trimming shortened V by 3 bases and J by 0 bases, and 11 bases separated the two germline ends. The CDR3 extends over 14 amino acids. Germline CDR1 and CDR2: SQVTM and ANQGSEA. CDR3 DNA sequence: TGCAGCGTTGAGAGGAGAGTTATGAACACTGAAGCTTTCTTT. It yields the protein CSVERRVMNTEAFF.

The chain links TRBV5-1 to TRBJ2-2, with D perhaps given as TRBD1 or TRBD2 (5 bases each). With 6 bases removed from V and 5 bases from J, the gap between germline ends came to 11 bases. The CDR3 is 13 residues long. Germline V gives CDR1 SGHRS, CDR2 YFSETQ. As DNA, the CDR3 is TGCGCCAGCAACTCGTGGGGGACCGGGGAGCTGTTTTTT. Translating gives CASNSWGTGELFF. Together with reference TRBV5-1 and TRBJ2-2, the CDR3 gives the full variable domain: KAGVTQTPRYLIKTRGQQVTLSCSPISGHRSVSWYQQTPGQGLQFLFEYFSETQRNKGNFPGRFSGRQFSNSRSEMNVSTLELGDSALYLCASNSWGTGELFFGEGSRLTVL.

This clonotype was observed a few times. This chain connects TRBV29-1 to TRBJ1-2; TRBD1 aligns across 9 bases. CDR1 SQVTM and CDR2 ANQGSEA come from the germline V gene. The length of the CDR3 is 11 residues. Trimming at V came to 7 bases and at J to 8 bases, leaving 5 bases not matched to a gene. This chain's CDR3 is CSARDREGYTF. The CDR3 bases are TGCAGCGCTCGGGACAGGGAAGGCTACACCTTC.

In DNA, the CDR3 is TGTGCCACCAGCGTCGGGAAGCCCCCCTACAATGAGCAGTTCTTC. It is translated as CATSVGKPPYNEQFF. This chain joins TRBV15 and TRBJ2-1; weak D call: TRBD2 (5 bases). V gave up 5 bases and J gave up 2 bases, with 13 bases separating them. The CDR3 contains 15 residues. CDR1 is LNHNV and CDR2 is YYDKDF in the germline V gene (reference sequence).

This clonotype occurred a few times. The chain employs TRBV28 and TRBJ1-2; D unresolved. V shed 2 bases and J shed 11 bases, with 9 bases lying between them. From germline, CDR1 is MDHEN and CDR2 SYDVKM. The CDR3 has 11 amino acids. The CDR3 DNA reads TGTGCCAGCAGTTTACGCGGACTTTACACCTTC. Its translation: CASSLRGLYTF.

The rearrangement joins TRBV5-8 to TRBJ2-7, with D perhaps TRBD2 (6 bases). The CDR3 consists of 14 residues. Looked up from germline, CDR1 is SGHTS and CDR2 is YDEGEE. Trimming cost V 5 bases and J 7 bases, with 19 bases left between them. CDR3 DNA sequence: TGTGCCAGCAGTTCCCTTTCTGGAGGGCCTGAGCAGTACTTC. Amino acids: CASSSLSGGPEQYF.

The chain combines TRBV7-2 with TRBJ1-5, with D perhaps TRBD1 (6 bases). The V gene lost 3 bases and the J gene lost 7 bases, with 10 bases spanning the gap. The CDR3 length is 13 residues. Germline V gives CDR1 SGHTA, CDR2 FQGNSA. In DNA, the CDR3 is TGTGCCAGCAGCTTTTCGGACAGACAGCCCCAGCATTTT. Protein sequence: CASSFSDRQPQHF.

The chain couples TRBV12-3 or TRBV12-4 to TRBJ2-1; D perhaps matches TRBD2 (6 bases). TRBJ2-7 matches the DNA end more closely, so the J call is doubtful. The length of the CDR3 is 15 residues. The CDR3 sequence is CASSFGSYSYNEQYF. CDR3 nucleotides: TGTGCCAGCAGTTTCGGGAGCTACTCCTACAATGAGCAGTACTTC.

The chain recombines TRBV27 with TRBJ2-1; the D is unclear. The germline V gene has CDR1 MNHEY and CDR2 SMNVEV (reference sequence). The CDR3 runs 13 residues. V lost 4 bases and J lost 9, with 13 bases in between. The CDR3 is CASSSQVEGEQFF. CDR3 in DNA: TGTGCCAGCAGTTCCCAGGTGGAAGGTGAGCAGTTCTTC.

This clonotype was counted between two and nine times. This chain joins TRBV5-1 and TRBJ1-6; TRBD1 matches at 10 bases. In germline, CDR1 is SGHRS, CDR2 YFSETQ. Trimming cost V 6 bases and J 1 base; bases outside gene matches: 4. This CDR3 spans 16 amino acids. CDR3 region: CASTPGQGSYNSPLHF. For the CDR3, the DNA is TGCGCCAGCACCCCGGGACAGGGGTCCTATAATTCACCCCTCCACTTT.

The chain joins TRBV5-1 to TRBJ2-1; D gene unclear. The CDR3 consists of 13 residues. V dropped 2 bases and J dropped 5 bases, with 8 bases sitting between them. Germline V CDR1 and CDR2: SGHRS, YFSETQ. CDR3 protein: CASSFPLNNEQFF. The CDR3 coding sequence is TGCGCCAGCAGCTTCCCCTTAAACAATGAGCAGTTCTTC.